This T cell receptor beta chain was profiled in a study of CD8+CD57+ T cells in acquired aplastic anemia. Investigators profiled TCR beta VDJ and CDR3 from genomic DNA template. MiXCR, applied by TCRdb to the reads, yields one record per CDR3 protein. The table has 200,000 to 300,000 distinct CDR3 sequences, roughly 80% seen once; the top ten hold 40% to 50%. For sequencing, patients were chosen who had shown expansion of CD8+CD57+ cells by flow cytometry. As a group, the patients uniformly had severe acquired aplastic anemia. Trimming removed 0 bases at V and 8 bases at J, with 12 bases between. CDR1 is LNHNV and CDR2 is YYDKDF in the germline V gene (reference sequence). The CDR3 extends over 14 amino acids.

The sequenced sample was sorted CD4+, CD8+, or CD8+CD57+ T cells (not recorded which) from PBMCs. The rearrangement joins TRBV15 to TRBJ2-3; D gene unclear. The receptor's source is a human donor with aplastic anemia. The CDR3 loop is CATSRDRARTTQYF. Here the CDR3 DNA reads TGTGCCACCAGCAGAGACCGGGCGAGAACTACGCAGTATTTT.